The sequence of this T cell receptor beta chain was determined in a study of T cells in Graves' hyperthyroidism and ophthalmopathy. The ends lost 5 bases at V and 2 bases at J; junction bases unmatched: 7. There are 15 residues in the CDR3. Amplification of TCR beta CDR3 regions used RNA as the template. With the HTBI primer set, the TCR CDR3 went through a first round of RT-PCR. TCRdb ran MiXCR on the multiplex PCR reads and lists one entry per CDR3 protein. The sample contains approximately 300,000 distinct CDR3 sequences, roughly 19% of which appear only once. The material sequenced was blood. The receptor was isolated from a man between 50 and 59 years old with Graves' ophthalmopathy. This chain links TRBV12-3 or TRBV12-4 with TRBJ2-5; the match to TRBD1 covers 8 bases. CDR3 region: CASSRTGRPQETQYF. The CDR3 bases are TGTGCCAGCAGTCGGACAGGGCGCCCTCAAGAGACCCAGTACTTC.